One and the same sample provided the 6 T cell receptor beta chains below, sequenced in a study of blood T cell repertoires in COVID-19. Produced via immunoSEQ multiplex PCR; TCRdb's table is partial and in-frame only. The table includes roughly 260,000 clones, around nine tenths detected once. Specimen: peripheral blood. These TCRs come from a middle-aged man who had recovered from COVID-19.

V is TRBV11-2 and J is TRBJ2-4; 11 nucleotides agree with TRBD2. This CDR3 contains 17 residues. V shed 2 bases, J shed 5 bases, and the junction held 8 bases outside the gene matches. Germline values: CDR1 SGHAT, CDR2 FQNNGV. The CDR3 coding sequence is TGTGCCAGCAGCTTACAAACTAGCGGGAGTTTGCAAAACATTCAGTACTTC. Translation gives CASSLQTSGSLQNIQYF. The full variable domain, rest sourced from reference TRBV11-2 and TRBJ2-4, is EAGVAQSPRYKIIEKRQSVAFWCNPISGHATLYWYQQILGQGPKLLIQFQNNGVVDDSQLPKDRFSAERLKGVDSTLKIQPAKLEDSAVYLCASSLQTSGSLQNIQYFGAGTRLSVL.

This clone has just a few counts. This sequence joins TRBV25-1 and TRBJ1-4; 7 bases map to TRBD1. The CDR3 is 14 amino acids. CDR1 MGHDK and CDR2 SYGVNS come from the germline V gene. Unmatched junction bases numbered 9, after V lost 6 bases and J lost 8 bases. The CDR3 spells CASRGDSIEEKLFF. Written as DNA, the CDR3 is TGTGCCAGCAGGGGGGACAGTATAGAAGAAAAACTGTTTTTT.

This clone came up once. The V and J genes are TRBV4-3 and TRBJ2-1, with a possible D match to TRBD1 (5 bases). V was trimmed by 4 bases and J by 5 bases, leaving 15 bases between them. This CDR3 has 15 amino acids. The germline CDR1 and CDR2 sequences are LGHNA and YSLEER. The CDR3, as DNA: TGCGCCAGCAGCCCACGCCCATTAGGGGACAATGAGCAGTTCTTC. Translating it yields CASSPRPLGDNEQFF.

The chain joins TRBV10-3 to TRBJ1-6, with a tentative D call TRBD1 (5 bases). V was pared by 6 bases and J by 0 bases, with 12 bases between. This CDR3 spans 16 amino acids. From germline, CDR1 is ENHRY and CDR2 SYGVKD. The CDR3 reads CAIRSGGDSYNSPLHF. The DNA for the CDR3 is TGTGCCATCAGATCCGGGGGGGACTCCTATAATTCACCCCTCCACTTT.

The chain carries TRBV6-5 and TRBJ2-1; TRBD2 might be the D (5 bases). The CDR3 sequence is 13 residues long. V lost 0 bases and J lost 10, with 10 bases in between. Germline V CDR1 and CDR2: MNHEY, SVGAGI. The CDR3 region has the DNA TGTGCCAGCAGTTACTCCTTCGCGGGCGAGCAGTTCTTC. Protein product: CASSYSFAGEQFF.

The CDR3 bases are TGTGCCAGCAGCCATTTTGGGGCCGTAGCTAACTATGGCTACACCTTC. This encodes CASSHFGAVANYGYTF. This chain joins TRBV7-6 and TRBJ1-2, with D perhaps TRBD1 (5 bases). Germline V gives CDR1 SGHVS, CDR2 FNYEAQ. V lost 5 bases, J lost 0 bases, and 16 bases lay in between. There are 16 residues in the CDR3. Looking up the rest from reference TRBV7-6 and TRBJ1-2 gives the full variable domain: GAGVSQSPRYKVTKRGQDVALRCDPISGHVSLYWYRQALGQGPEFLTYFNYEAQQDKSGLPNDRFSAERPEGSISTLTIQRTEQRDSAMYRCASSHFGAVANYGYTFGSGTRLTVV.